The 28 T cell receptor beta chains listed next were all sequenced from one sample in a study of CD8 T cells in ankylosing spondylitis (dated by TCRdb to about 2017). To prepare the library, 5' RACE was applied. The listed sequencing device is Illumina HiSeq 2500. The public reads were quality trimmed at Q25 with fastp and then assembled into clones with MiXCR by TCRdb, keeping productive beta chains. A single entry per CDR3 protein holds the most common genes and DNA from its merged rows. Within this sample are 150,000 to 200,000 distinct CDR3 sequences, with roughly 13% of them counted one time only. Of the sample, approximately 17% falls within the top ten clones. The sequenced sample was blood, either unsorted or a sorted T cell fraction (not recorded which). These receptors were obtained from a male donor with ankylosing spondylitis or in good health (not recorded which).

The chain recombines TRBV15 with TRBJ2-6, with D unclear. V was clipped by 1 base and J by 1 base, with 5 bases between them. Germline V gives CDR1 LNHNV, CDR2 YYDKDF (reference sequence). The CDR3 is 15 residues long. The CDR3: CATSRVASGANVLTF. The CDR3 coding sequence is TGTGCCACCAGCAGAGTGGCTTCTGGGGCCAACGTCCTGACTTTC.

The chain recombines TRBV4-1 with TRBJ2-7, with TRBD1 as a possible D gene (6 bases). From germline, CDR1 is MGHRA and CDR2 YSYEKL. V lost 1 base, J lost 4 bases, and 11 bases lay in between. This CDR3 is built from 14 residues. CDR3 nucleotide sequence: TGCGCCAGCAGCCAAGGGACAGCCTATTACGAGCAGTACTTC. Encoded protein: CASSQGTAYYEQYF.

This clonotype was seen a few times. This chain joins TRBV6-5 and TRBJ2-5; the D gene could be TRBD1 or TRBD2 (5 bases each). The germline V gene encodes CDR1 MNHEY and CDR2 SVGAGI. CDR3 length: 15 amino acids. Trimming pared 2 bases from V and 1 base from J, leaving 11 bases between. CDR3 sequence (DNA): TGTGCCAGCAGTTACCAGGGACGGGGCCAAGAGACCCAGTACTTC. Amino acids: CASSYQGRGQETQYF.

This clonotype has more than one count but fewer than ten. V gene TRBV5-1 combines with J gene TRBJ2-5, with 9 bases lining up with TRBD1. This CDR3 spans 14 amino acids. Trimming at V came to 4 bases and at J to 6 bases, leaving 7 bases not matched to a gene. CDR1 and CDR2 from the germline V gene are SGHRS and YFSETQ. CDR3 coding DNA: TGCGCCAGCAGCACCGGGACAGGGTCAAAGACCCAGTACTTC. It codes for CASSTGTGSKTQYF.

This clonotype was seen many times. The chain couples TRBV12-3 or TRBV12-4 to TRBJ1-2; the D gene is possibly TRBD1 (6 bases). Trimming cost V 4 bases and J 4 bases, with 13 bases left between them. The CDR3 runs to 14 residues. CDR3 protein: CASSYGRGSYGYTF. CDR3 bases: TGTGCCAGCAGTTATGGCAGGGGTAGCTATGGCTACACCTTC.

This clonotype came up many times. The J gene is TRBJ2-1, the V gene TRBV7-2, with D hard to call. Germline values: CDR1 SGHTA, CDR2 FQGNSA. The CDR3 totals 14 residues. Trimming pared 1 base from V and 6 bases from J, leaving 10 bases between. The CDR3 nucleotides are TGTGCCAGCAGCTTAGGTCTAGTGGGCAATGAGCAGTTCTTC. Protein: CASSLGLVGNEQFF.

The chain has TRBV27 and TRBJ1-1, with no clear D. V was trimmed by 5 bases and J by 6 bases, leaving 16 bases between them. The CDR3 has 14 residues. Per germline, CDR1 MNHEY and CDR2 SMNVEV (reference sequence). The CDR3 nucleotides are TGTGCCAGCAGTCCCGACCCGGATGTAGCTGAAGCTTTCTTT. This encodes CASSPDPDVAEAFF.

As to this clonotype: This may stem from a read error, because a much larger clone lies one nucleotide away. The gene calls are TRBV6-5 and TRBJ1-1; D unclear. In germline, CDR1 is MNHEY, CDR2 SVGAGI. The CDR3 is 17 amino acids. The CDR3 region has the DNA TGTGCCAGCAGTTACACCAGACTCGTAACACCGAACACTGAAGATTTCTTT. Protein product: CASSYTRLVTPNTEDFF.

The chain combines TRBV9 with TRBJ2-1; D is ambiguous. The V end lost 3 bases, the J end lost 1 base, and 11 bases lay between the germline ends. CDR1 is SGDLS and CDR2 is YYNGEE in the germline V gene. This CDR3 region has 15 residues. CDR3 coding DNA: TGTGCCAGCAGCGCTGTCGATGGTTCCTACAATGAGCAGTTCTTC. This gives the protein CASSAVDGSYNEQFF.

This clonotype has only a few counts. This chain joins TRBV27 and TRBJ2-3, with 11 bases aligning to TRBD2. V lost 5 bases to trimming and J lost 1 base; unmatched junction nucleotides: 5. There are 16 residues in the CDR3. Germline loops: CDR1 MNHEY, CDR2 SMNVEV (reference sequence). The DNA for the CDR3 is TGTGCCAGCAGTCCATCGACTAGCGGGGGCACAGATACGCAGTATTTT. It specifies CASSPSTSGGTDTQYF.

The rearrangement joins TRBV2 to TRBJ2-1; D not certain. Germline assignment: CDR1 SNHLY and CDR2 FYNNEI. V lost 3 bases and J 7 bases, leaving 10 bases between the germline ends. This CDR3 region has 13 residues. The CDR3 loop reads CASSEGSPNEQFF. As DNA, the CDR3 is TGTGCCAGCAGTGAGGGTAGCCCTAATGAGCAGTTCTTC.

There are a few counts of this clonotype. This chain links TRBV20-1 with TRBJ2-1; D may be TRBD1 (5 bases). CDR1 and CDR2 from the germline V gene are DFQATT and SNEGSKA (reference sequence). V lost 0 bases to trimming and J lost 4 bases, with 16 bases between them. CDR3 size: 16 residues. DNA of the CDR3: TGCAGTGCTAGAGATCATCGGAAGGGGATATACAATGAGCAGTTCTTC. Residues: CSARDHRKGIYNEQFF.

Only a few counts were recorded for this clonotype. The rearrangement joins TRBV12-3 or TRBV12-4 to TRBJ1-4; D call uncertain. CDR3 length equals 13 residues. Trimming took off 7 bases at V and 8 bases at J, with 14 bases between the two ends. This CDR3 is CASKEADGEKLFF. CDR3 nucleotides: TGTGCCAGCAAGGAGGCCGATGGGGAAAAACTGTTTTTT.

The chain joins TRBV12-3 or TRBV12-4 to TRBJ2-1; D is undetermined. The CDR3 is made up of 14 amino acids. Trimming left V 3 bases short and J 3 bases short, with 9 bases between. The CDR3 loop is CASSFLALYNEQFF. In DNA, the CDR3 is TGTGCCAGCAGTTTCCTCGCTCTCTACAATGAGCAGTTCTTC.

The CDR3 loop reads CASTADGDIAYEQYF. The CDR3 coding sequence is TGTGCCAGCACCGCAGACGGGGACATCGCCTACGAGCAGTACTTC. The gene calls are TRBV21-1 and TRBJ2-7; the DNA was not used to check the table's D call, TRBD1. TRBV21-1 is a pseudogene locus. The CDR3 consists of 15 residues.

This clonotype was observed many times. The chain has TRBV3-1 and TRBJ1-6, with D perhaps TRBD1 (5 bases). Germline CDR1 is LGHDT and CDR2 is YNNKEL (reference sequence). V dropped 4 bases and J dropped 18 bases, with 16 bases sitting between them. The CDR3 is 12 amino acids. CDR3 amino acids: CASSRGGTESHF. The CDR3 DNA reads as TGTGCCAGCAGCCGGGGAGGGACTGAGTCCCACTTT.

This clonotype was seen at least ten times. The chain couples TRBV5-1 to TRBJ1-5, with D unclear. Germline-derived CDR1 and CDR2 are SGHRS and YFSETQ. The CDR3 totals 15 residues. The V gene lost 0 bases and the J gene lost 1 base, with 8 bases spanning the gap. CDR3 in amino acids: CASSLVGGSNQPQHF. The DNA for the CDR3 is TGCGCCAGCAGCTTGGTTGGCGGCAGCAATCAGCCCCAGCATTTT.

The chain is built from TRBV9 and TRBJ1-2, with D possibly matching TRBD1 (6 bases). With 2 bases removed from V and 4 bases from J, the gap between germline ends came to 21 bases. CDR1 is SGDLS and CDR2 is YYNGEE in the germline V gene. This CDR3 spans 17 amino acids. CDR3 sequence: CASSVSVGSGDAYGYTF. The CDR3 DNA follows: TGTGCCAGCAGCGTCTCGGTTGGGTCAGGGGACGCCTATGGCTACACCTTC. The full variable domain, in which reference TRBV9 and TRBJ1-2 provide the parts outside the CDR3, is DSGVTQTPKHLITATGQRVTLRCSPRSGDLSVYWYQQSLDQGLQFLIQYYNGEERAKGNILERFSAQQFPDLHSELNLSSLELGDSALYFCASSVSVGSGDAYGYTFGSGTRLTVV.

The chain links TRBV12-3 or TRBV12-4 to TRBJ2-3; a weak D match, TRBD2 (6 bases). The length of the CDR3 is 15 residues. The V and J ends lost 6 bases and 4 bases respectively, with 17 bases between them. CDR3 sequence (DNA): TGTGCCAGCAGCCTGGGGACTCCCGGATCAGATACGCAGTATTTT. It encodes CASSLGTPGSDTQYF.

The sample holds a few counts of this clonotype. The CDR3 region is CASSPRDRPNEQFF. In nucleotides, the CDR3 is TGTGCCAGCAGCCCCCGGGACAGGCCGAATGAGCAGTTCTTC. The V and J genes are TRBV3-1 and TRBJ2-1; 8 positions agree with TRBD1. This CDR3 is 14 amino acids long. Germline values: CDR1 LGHDT, CDR2 YNNKEL (reference sequence). V was pared by 4 bases and J by 7 bases, with 6 bases of the junction left unmatched.

This clonotype was observed a few times. V usage is TRBV7-8 and J usage is TRBJ2-1, with 8 bases that match TRBD1. Trimming took 7 bases from V and 3 from J; bases not matched to a gene: 5. CDR1 SGHVS and CDR2 FQNEAQ come from the germline V gene. The CDR3 is 14 amino acids. This chain's CDR3 is CASTRGQIYNEQFF. The CDR3 DNA is TGTGCCAGCACCAGGGGGCAGATCTACAATGAGCAGTTCTTC.

This clonotype came up a few times. V and J are TRBV3-1 and TRBJ1-6, with unresolved D. The CDR3 length is 15 residues. V lost 2 bases and J 4 bases, leaving 9 bases between the germline ends. Germline CDR1 LGHDT, CDR2 YNNKEL (reference sequence). The CDR3 loop is CASSQSRRYNSPLHF. The CDR3, as DNA: TGTGCCAGCAGCCAAAGTAGGCGTTATAATTCACCCCTCCACTTT.

The chain links TRBV7-9 to TRBJ2-3; D remains unclear. Germline V CDR1 and CDR2: SEHNR, FQNEAQ (reference sequence). Trimming took off 4 bases at V and 5 bases at J, with 19 bases between the two ends. The CDR3 has 16 amino acids. CDR3 bases: TGTGCCAGCAGCTCCGATGTCGGCCCCTGGGGAGATACGCAGTATTTT. Its translation is CASSSDVGPWGDTQYF. Variable domain in full (rest from reference TRBV7-9 and TRBJ2-3): DTGVSQNPRHKITKRGQNVTFRCDPISEHNRLYWYRQTLGQGPEFLTYFQNEAQLEKSRLLSDRFSAERPKGSFSTLEIQRTEQGDSAMYLCASSSDVGPWGDTQYFGPGTRLTVL.

The V and J genes are TRBV25-1 and TRBJ2-7; 13 bases fit TRBD2. Germline V gene sequence: CDR1 MGHDK, CDR2 SYGVNS. J gave up 0 bases and V 4 bases, and 3 bases lay outside the gene matches. The CDR3 length is 16 residues. DNA for the CDR3: TGTGCCAGCAGTGGTTGGACTAGCGGGAGCTCCTACGAGCAGTACTTC. It translates to CASSGWTSGSSYEQYF.

The V and J genes are TRBV11-2 and TRBJ2-3, with 7 positions matching TRBD2. Germline V gives CDR1 SGHAT, CDR2 FQNNGV. J was trimmed by 6 bases and V by 3 bases; bases with no gene match: 6. The CDR3 sequence is 14 residues long. The CDR3 bases are TGTGCCAGCAGCTTGAGGCTAGCGGAGGATACGCAGTATTTT. Translating it yields CASSLRLAEDTQYF.

This chain links TRBV6-2 or TRBV6-3 with TRBJ2-7; D call uncertain. CDR1 and CDR2 from the germline V gene are MNHEY and SVGEGT. V shed 3 bases and J shed 3 bases, with 6 bases lying between them. This CDR3 has 12 amino acids. The CDR3: CASSYNGYEQYF. The CDR3 nucleotides read TGTGCCAGCAGTTATAACGGCTACGAGCAGTACTTC.

The rearrangement links TRBV5-1 to TRBJ2-7; D is possibly TRBD1 (5 bases). The germline V gene has CDR1 SGHRS and CDR2 YFSETQ. Trimming took off 2 bases at V and 4 bases at J, with 16 bases between the two ends. The CDR3 runs to 15 residues. In DNA form, the CDR3 reads TGCGCCAGCAGCTTTGTGGACCGGAAGGGGTACGAGCAGTACTTC. The encoded protein is CASSFVDRKGYEQYF.

This clonotype has just a few counts. The rearrangement joins TRBV29-1 to TRBJ2-7; D not resolved. Germline CDR1 and CDR2: SQVTM and ANQGSEA. CDR3 length equals 11 residues. V was pared by 5 bases and J by 2 bases, with 7 bases between. CDR3 sequence reads: CSVFDTYEQYF. The CDR3 nucleotides read TGCAGCGTTTTCGACACCTACGAGCAGTACTTC.